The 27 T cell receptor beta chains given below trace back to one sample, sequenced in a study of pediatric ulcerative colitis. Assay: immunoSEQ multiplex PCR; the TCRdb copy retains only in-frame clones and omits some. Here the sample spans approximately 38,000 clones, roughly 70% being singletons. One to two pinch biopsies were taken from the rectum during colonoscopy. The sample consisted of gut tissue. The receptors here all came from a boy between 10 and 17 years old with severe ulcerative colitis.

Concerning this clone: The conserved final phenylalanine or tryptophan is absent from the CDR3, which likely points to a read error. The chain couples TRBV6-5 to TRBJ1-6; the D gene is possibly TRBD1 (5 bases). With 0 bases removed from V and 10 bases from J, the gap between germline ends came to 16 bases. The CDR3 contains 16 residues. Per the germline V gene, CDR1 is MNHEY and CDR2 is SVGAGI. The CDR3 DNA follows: TGTGCCAGCAGTTACTCAGGGGCTGGGTCGGGATCACCCCTCCACCTT. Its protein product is CASSYSGAGSGSPLHL.

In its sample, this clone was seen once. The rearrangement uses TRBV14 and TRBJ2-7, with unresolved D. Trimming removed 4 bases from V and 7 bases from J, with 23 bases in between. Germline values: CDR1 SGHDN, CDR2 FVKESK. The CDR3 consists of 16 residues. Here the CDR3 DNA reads TGTGCCAGCAGCCCCCAACCGGACCCGACCTTGGAGGAGCAGTACTTC. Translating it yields CASSPQPDPTLEEQYF.

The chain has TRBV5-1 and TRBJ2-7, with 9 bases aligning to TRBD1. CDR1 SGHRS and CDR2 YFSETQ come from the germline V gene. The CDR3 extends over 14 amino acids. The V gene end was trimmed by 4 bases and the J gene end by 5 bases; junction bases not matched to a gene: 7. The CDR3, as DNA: TGCGCCAGCAGCGTACGGACAGGGGCTGACGAGCAGTACTTC. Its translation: CASSVRTGADEQYF.

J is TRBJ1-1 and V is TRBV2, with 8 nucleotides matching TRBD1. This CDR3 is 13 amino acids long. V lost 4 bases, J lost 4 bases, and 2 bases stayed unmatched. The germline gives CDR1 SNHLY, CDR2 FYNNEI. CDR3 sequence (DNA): TGTGCCAGCAGTGGGGACAGGCGCACTGAAGCTTTCTTT. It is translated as CASSGDRRTEAFF.

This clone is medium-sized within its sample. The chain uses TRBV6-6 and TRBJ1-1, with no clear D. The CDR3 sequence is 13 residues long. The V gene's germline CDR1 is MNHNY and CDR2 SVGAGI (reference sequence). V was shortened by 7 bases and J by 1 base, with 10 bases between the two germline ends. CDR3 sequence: CASNRLTNTEAFF. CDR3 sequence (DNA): TGTGCCAGCAATAGACTGACGAACACTGAAGCTTTCTTT.

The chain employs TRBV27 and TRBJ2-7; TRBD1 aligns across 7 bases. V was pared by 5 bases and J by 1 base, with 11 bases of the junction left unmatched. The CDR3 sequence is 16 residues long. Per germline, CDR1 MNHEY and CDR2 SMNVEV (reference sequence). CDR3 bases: TGTGCCAGCAGTCCCTCGACAGGGCCCTCGTCCTACGAGCAGTACTTC. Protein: CASSPSTGPSSYEQYF.

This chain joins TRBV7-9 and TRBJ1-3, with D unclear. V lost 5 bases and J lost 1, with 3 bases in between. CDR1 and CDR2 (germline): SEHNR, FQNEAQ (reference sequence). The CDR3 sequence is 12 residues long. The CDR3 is CASSPSGNTIYF. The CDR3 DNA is TGTGCCAGCAGCCCGTCTGGAAACACCATATATTTT.

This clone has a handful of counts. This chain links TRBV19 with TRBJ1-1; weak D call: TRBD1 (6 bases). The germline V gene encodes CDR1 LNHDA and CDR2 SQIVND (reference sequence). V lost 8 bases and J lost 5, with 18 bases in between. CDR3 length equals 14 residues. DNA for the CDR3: TGTGCCAGTCAGCTTACAGGGCCGAGGACTGAAGCTTTCTTT. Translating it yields CASQLTGPRTEAFF. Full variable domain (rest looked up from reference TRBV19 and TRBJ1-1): DGGITQSPKYLFRKEGQNVTLSCEQNLNHDAMYWYRQDPGQGLRLIYYSQIVNDFQKGDIAEGYSVSREKKESFPLTVTSAQKNPTAFYLCASQLTGPRTEAFFGQGTRLTVV.

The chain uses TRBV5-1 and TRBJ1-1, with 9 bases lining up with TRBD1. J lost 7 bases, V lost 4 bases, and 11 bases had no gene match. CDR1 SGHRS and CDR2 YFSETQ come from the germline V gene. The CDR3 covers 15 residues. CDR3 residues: CASSVTGTGIVEAFF. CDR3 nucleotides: TGCGCCAGCAGCGTCACCGGGACAGGGATTGTTGAAGCTTTCTTT. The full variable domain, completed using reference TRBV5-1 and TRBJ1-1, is KAGVTQTPRYLIKTRGQQVTLSCSPISGHRSVSWYQQTPGQGLQFLFEYFSETQRNKGNFPGRFSGRQFSNSRSEMNVSTLELGDSALYLCASSVTGTGIVEAFFGQGTRLTVV.

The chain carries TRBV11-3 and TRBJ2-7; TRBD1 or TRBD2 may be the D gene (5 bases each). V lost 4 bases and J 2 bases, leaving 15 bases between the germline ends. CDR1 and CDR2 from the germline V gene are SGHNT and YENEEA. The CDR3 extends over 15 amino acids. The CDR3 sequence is CASSSRDGPTYEQYF. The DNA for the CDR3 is TGTGCCAGCAGCTCCCGGGACGGACCGACCTACGAGCAGTACTTC.

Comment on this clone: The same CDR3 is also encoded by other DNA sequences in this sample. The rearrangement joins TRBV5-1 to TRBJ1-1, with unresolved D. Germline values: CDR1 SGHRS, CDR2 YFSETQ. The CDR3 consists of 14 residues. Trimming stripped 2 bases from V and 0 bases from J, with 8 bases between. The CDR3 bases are TGCGCCAGCAGCTTCGCTGGTTTGAACACTGAAGCTTTCTTT. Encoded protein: CASSFAGLNTEAFF. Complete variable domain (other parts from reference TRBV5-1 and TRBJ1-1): KAGVTQTPRYLIKTRGQQVTLSCSPISGHRSVSWYQQTPGQGLQFLFEYFSETQRNKGNFPGRFSGRQFSNSRSEMNVSTLELGDSALYLCASSFAGLNTEAFFGQGTRLTVV.

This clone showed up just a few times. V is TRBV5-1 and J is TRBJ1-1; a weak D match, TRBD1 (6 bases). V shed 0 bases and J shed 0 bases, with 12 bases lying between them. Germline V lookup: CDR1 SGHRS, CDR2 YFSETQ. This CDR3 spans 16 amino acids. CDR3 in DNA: TGCGCCAGCAGCTTGGTGGGCGACAGGATGAACACTGAAGCTTTCTTT. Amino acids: CASSLVGDRMNTEAFF.

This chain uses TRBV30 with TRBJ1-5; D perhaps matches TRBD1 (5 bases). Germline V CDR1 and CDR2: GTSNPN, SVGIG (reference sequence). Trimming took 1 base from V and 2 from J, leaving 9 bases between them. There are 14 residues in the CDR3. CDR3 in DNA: TGTGCCTGGAGTGCCAGGGCTGGCAATCAGCCCCAGCATTTT. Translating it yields CAWSARAGNQPQHF.

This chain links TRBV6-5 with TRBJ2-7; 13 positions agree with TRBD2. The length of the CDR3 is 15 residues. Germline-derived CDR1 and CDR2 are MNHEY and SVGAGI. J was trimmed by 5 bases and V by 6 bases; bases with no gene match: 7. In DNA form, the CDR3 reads TGTGCCAGCAGGGGGACTAGCGGGGTTTGGAACGAGCAGTACTTC. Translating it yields CASRGTSGVWNEQYF.

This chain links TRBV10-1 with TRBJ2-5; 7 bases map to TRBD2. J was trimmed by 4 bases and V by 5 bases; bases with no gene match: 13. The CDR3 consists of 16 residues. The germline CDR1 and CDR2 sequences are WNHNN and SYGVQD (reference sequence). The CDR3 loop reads CASSPGLVPDGETQYF. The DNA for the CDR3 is TGCGCCAGCAGTCCAGGACTAGTGCCAGATGGAGAGACCCAGTACTTC.

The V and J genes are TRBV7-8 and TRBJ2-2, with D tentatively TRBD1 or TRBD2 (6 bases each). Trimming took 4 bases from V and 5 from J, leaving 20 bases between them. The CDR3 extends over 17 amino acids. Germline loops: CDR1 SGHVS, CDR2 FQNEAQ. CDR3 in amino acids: CASSSLIRRGPTGELFF. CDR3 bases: TGTGCCAGCAGCTCCCTCATTCGCCGGGGGCCTACCGGGGAGCTGTTTTTT.

Written as DNA, the CDR3 is TGTGCCAGCAGCGGTGGGTCCGGCAAACCTTATAGCAATCAGCCCCAGCATTTT. Amino acid sequence: CASSGGSGKPYSNQPQHF. The chain uses TRBV7-4 and TRBJ1-5; D is uncertain. CDR1 SGHVT and CDR2 SQSDAQ come from the germline V gene. CDR3 size: 18 residues. The V end was cut by 5 bases, the J end by 0 bases, with 20 bases between.

This CDR3 is CASSLASGAYGYTF. In DNA, the CDR3 is TGTGCCAGCAGCTTAGCCTCAGGGGCCTATGGCTACACCTTC. The V call is TRBV7-9, the J call TRBJ1-2; D may be TRBD1 (6 bases). V shed 0 bases and J shed 4 bases, with 9 bases lying between them. Germline assignment: CDR1 SEHNR and CDR2 FQNEAQ (reference sequence). The CDR3 sequence is 14 residues long.

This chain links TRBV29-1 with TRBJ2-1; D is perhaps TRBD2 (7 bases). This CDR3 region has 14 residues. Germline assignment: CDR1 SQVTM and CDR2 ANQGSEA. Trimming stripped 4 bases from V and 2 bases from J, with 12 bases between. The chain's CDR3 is CSVGSGGAYNEQFF. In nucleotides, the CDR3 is TGCAGCGTTGGATCGGGGGGCGCCTACAATGAGCAGTTCTTC.

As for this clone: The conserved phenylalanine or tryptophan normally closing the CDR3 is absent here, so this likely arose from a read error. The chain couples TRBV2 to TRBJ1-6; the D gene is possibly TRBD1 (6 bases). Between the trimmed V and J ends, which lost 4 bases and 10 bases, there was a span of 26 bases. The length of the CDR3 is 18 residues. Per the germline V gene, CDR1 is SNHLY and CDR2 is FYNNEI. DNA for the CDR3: TGTGCCAGCAGTGGAAGGACCCCTTTTGGGGGCTTTGGATCACCCCTCCACCTT. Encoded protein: CASSGRTPFGGFGSPLHL.

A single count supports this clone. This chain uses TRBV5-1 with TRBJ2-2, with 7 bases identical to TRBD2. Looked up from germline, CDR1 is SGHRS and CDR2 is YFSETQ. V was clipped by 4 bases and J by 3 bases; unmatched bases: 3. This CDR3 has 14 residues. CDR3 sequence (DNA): TGCGCCAGCAGCCCTCGGGGGGACACCGGGGAGCTGTTTTTT. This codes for CASSPRGDTGELFF.

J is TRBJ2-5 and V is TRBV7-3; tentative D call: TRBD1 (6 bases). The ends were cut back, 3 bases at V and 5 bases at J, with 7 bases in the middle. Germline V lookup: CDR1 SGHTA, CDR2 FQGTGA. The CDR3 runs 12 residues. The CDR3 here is CASSFRGETQYF. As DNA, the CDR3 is TGTGCCAGCAGCTTTAGGGGGGAGACCCAGTACTTC.

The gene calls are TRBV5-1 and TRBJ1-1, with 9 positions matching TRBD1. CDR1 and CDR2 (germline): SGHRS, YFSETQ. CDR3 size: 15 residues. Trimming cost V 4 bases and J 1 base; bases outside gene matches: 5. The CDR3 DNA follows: TGCGCCAGCAGCCCCGGGACAGGGCGGAACACTGAAGCTTTCTTT. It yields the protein CASSPGTGRNTEAFF.

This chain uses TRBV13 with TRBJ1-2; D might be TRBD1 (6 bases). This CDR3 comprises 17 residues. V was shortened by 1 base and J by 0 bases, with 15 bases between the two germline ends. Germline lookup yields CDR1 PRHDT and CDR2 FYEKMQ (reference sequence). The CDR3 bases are TGTGCCAGCAGCTTAGACCGGGACACCAATTCTAACTATGGCTACACCTTC. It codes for CASSLDRDTNSNYGYTF.

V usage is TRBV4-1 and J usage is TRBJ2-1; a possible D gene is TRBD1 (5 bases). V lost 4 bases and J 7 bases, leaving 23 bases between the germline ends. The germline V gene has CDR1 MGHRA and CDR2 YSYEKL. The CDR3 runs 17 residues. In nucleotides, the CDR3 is TGCGCCAGCAGCCTAAGCAAAGGCAGGGTAGAATGGAATGAGCAGTTCTTC. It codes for CASSLSKGRVEWNEQFF.

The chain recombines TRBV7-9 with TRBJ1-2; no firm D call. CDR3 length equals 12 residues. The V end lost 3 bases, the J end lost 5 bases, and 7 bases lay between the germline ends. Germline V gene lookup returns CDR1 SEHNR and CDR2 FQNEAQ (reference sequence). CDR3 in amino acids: CASSLGFYGYTF. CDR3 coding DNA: TGTGCCAGCAGCTTGGGATTTTATGGCTACACCTTC.

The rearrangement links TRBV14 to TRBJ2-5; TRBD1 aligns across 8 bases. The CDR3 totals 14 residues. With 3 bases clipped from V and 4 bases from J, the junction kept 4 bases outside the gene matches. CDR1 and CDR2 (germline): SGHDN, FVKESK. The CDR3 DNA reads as TGTGCCAGCAGCCAGGGACAGGTCGGAGAGACCCAGTACTTC. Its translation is CASSQGQVGETQYF.